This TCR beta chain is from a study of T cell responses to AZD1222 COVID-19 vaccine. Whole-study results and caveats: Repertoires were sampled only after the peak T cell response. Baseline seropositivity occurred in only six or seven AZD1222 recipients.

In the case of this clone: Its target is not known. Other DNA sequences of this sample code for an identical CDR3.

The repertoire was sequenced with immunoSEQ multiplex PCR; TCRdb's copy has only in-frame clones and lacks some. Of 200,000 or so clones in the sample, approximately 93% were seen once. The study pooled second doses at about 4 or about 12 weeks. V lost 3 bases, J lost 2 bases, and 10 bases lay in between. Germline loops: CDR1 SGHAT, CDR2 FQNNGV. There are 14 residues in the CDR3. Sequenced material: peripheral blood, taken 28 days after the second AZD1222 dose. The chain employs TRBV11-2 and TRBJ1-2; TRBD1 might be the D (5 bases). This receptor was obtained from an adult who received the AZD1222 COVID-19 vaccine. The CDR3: CASSLGHRNYGYTF. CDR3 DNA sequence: TGTGCCAGCAGCTTGGGCCACAGGAACTATGGCTACACCTTC.